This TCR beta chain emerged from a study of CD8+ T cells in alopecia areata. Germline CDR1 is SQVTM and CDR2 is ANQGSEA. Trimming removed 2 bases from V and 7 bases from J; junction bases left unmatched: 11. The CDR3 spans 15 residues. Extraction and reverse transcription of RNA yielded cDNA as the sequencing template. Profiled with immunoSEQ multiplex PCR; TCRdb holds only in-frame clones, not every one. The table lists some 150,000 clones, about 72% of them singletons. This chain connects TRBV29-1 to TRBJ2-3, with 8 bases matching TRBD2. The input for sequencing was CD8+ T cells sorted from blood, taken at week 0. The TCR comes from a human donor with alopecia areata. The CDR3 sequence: CSVEWHGGGRYTQYF. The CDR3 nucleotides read TGCAGCGTTGAATGGCACGGGGGGGGCCGGTATACGCAGTATTTT.